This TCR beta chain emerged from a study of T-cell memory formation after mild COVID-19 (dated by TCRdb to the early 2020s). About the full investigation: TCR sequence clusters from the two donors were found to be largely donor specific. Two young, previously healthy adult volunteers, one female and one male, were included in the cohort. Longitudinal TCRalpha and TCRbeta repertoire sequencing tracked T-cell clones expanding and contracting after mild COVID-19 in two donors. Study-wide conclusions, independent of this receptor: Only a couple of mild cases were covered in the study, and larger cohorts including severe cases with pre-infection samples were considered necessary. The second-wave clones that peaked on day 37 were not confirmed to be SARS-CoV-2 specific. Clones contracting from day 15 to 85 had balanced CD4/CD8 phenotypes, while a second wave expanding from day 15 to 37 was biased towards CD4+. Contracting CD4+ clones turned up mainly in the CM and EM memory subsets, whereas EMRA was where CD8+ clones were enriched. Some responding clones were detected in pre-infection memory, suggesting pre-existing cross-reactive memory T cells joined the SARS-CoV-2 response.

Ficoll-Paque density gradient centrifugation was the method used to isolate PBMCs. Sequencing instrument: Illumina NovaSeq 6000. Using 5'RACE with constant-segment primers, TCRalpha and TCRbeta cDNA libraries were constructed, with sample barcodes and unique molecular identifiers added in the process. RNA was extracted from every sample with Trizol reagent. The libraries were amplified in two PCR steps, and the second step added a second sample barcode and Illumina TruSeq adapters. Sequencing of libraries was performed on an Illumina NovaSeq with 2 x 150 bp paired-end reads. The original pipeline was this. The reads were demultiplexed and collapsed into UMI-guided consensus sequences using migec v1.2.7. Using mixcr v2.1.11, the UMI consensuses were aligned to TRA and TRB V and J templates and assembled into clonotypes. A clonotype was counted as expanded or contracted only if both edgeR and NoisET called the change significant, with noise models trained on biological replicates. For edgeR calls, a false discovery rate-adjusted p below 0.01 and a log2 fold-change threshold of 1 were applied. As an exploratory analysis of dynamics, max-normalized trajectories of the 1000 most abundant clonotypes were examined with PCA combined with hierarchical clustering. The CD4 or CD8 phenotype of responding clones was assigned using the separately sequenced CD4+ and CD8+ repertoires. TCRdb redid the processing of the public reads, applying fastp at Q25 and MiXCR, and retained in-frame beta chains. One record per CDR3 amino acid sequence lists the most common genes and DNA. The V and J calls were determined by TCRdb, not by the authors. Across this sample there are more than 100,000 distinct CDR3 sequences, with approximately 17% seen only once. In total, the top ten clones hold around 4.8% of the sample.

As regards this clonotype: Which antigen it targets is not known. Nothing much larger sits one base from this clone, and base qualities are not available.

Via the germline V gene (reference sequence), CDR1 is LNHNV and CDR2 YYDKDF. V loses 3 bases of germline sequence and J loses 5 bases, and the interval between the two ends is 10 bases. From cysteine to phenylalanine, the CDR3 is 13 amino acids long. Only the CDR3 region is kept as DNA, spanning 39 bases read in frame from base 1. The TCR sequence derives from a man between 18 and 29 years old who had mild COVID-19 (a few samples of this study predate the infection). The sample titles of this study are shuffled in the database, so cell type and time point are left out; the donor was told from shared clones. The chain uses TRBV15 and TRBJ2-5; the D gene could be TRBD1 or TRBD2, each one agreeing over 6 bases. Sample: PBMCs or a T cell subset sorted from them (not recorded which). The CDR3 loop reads CATSSLGGETQYF. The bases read TGTGCCACCAGCAGTTTAGGGGGGGAGACCCAGTACTTC.